Below, 12 T cell receptor beta chains from the same sample are listed, as sequenced in a study of T cell responses to AZD1222 COVID-19 vaccine. Measured with immunoSEQ multiplex PCR; TCRdb has only the in-frame clones, and not every one. Of around 62,000 clones in the sample, over 85% were seen once. The sample consisted of peripheral blood, taken on day 0 of AZD1222 vaccination. These TCRs come from an adult in good health.

The J gene is TRBJ2-2, the V gene TRBV9, with D perhaps matching TRBD2 (5 bases). The CDR3 is 15 amino acids. Germline V gives CDR1 SGDLS, CDR2 YYNGEE. Trimming shortened V by 4 bases and J by 6 bases, and 16 bases separated the two germline ends. For the CDR3, the DNA is TGTGCCAGCAGCTTAGGAAACACGGGGTCCGGGGAGCTGTTTTTT. Protein product: CASSLGNTGSGELFF.

The DNA of the CDR3 is TGTGCCAGCAGGGGGACAGGGGATGTGCGGACTGAAGCTTTCTTT. Amino acid sequence: CASRGTGDVRTEAFF. This chain connects TRBV28 to TRBJ1-1; 10 nucleotides match TRBD1. The CDR3 runs to 15 residues. The trim removed 6 bases at V and 5 bases at J, leaving 9 bases unmatched. CDR1 MDHEN and CDR2 SYDVKM come from the germline V gene.

This clone appeared a single time. The genes are TRBV5-1 and TRBJ2-5; 11 bases line up with TRBD1. The V and J ends lost 5 bases and 5 bases, in that order; junction bases with no gene match: 5. CDR3 length equals 14 residues. Germline V gives CDR1 SGHRS, CDR2 YFSETQ. In DNA form, the CDR3 reads TGCGCCAGCAGAAAGGGACAGGGGGTGGAGACCCAGTACTTC. Amino acid sequence: CASRKGQGVETQYF.

The V call is TRBV5-1, the J call TRBJ2-3; 12 nucleotides agree with TRBD2. This CDR3 is 15 amino acids long. Germline CDR1 reads SGHRS; CDR2 reads YFSETQ. Trimming removed 4 bases from V and 4 bases from J; junction bases left unmatched: 4. The CDR3 here is CASSASSGGADTQYF. The CDR3, as DNA: TGCGCCAGCAGCGCCTCTAGCGGGGGGGCAGATACGCAGTATTTT.

The CDR3 sequence is CASSMTAAYNEQFF. The CDR3 DNA is TGTGCCAGCAGCATGACGGCGGCCTACAATGAGCAGTTCTTC. The rearrangement joins TRBV13 to TRBJ2-1, with D hard to call. V shed 5 bases and J shed 2 bases, with 10 bases lying between them. Germline loops: CDR1 PRHDT, CDR2 FYEKMQ (reference sequence). The CDR3 totals 14 residues.

As DNA, the CDR3 is TGTGCCATCAGTCAGATGAACACCGGGGAGCTGTTTTTT. As protein: CAISQMNTGELFF. This chain connects TRBV10-3 to TRBJ2-2; D is unresolved. V was shortened by 5 bases and J by 1 base, with 5 bases between the two germline ends. Germline CDR1 ENHRY, CDR2 SYGVKD. The CDR3 is made up of 13 amino acids.

On this clone itself: This same CDR3 is encoded by further DNA sequences in the sample. The rearrangement uses TRBV2 and TRBJ2-1, with 9 bases aligning to TRBD2. This CDR3 is built from 15 residues. With V trimmed by 8 bases and J by 6 bases, 11 bases remained unmatched. Germline V lookup: CDR1 SNHLY, CDR2 FYNNEI. DNA for the CDR3: TGTGCCAGCCGACGGCGGGGGGGCTCGGGCAATGAGCAGTTCTTC. This sequence encodes CASRRRGGSGNEQFF.

This chain uses TRBV5-5 with TRBJ2-7, with D uncertain. The V end was cut by 0 bases, the J end by 4 bases, with 5 bases between. This CDR3 spans 12 amino acids. Germline CDR1 is SGHKS and CDR2 is YYEKEE (reference sequence). CDR3 coding DNA: TGTGCCAGCAGCTTGGCCCTTTACGAGCAGTACTTC. This encodes CASSLALYEQYF.

The rearrangement joins TRBV5-1 to TRBJ1-1, with D maybe TRBD1 (5 bases). Germline V lookup: CDR1 SGHRS, CDR2 YFSETQ. This CDR3 is 16 amino acids long. V was trimmed by 2 bases and J by 1 base, leaving 15 bases between them. The CDR3 DNA reads TGCGCCAGCAGCTTTAACCGAGGGGTAGGGAACACTGAAGCTTTCTTT. Translation: CASSFNRGVGNTEAFF.

This chain links TRBV10-1 with TRBJ2-1, with TRBD2 matching 8 bases. Trimming removed 2 bases from V and 3 bases from J; junction bases left unmatched: 3. From germline, CDR1 is WNHNN and CDR2 SYGVQD (reference sequence). This CDR3 region has 15 residues. As DNA, the CDR3 is TGCGCCAGCAGTGAGCGGCGGGGGGTCTACAATGAGCAGTTCTTC. Translating gives CASSERRGVYNEQFF.

This clone showed up just once. V usage is TRBV9 and J usage is TRBJ2-1; 12 bases align to TRBD2. V shed 0 bases, J shed 12 bases, and the junction held 10 bases outside the gene matches. Germline CDR1 SGDLS, CDR2 YYNGEE. This CDR3 is 16 amino acids long. CDR3 residues: CASSVGLAGGPMMQFF. The DNA of the CDR3 is TGTGCCAGCAGCGTAGGCCTAGCGGGGGGGCCGATGATGCAGTTCTTC.

The chain combines TRBV5-5 with TRBJ1-5; possibly TRBD1 for D (5 bases). CDR3 length: 14 residues. The germline gives CDR1 SGHKS, CDR2 YYEKEE (reference sequence). Trimming cost V 0 bases and J 1 base, with 5 bases left between them. CDR3 in DNA: TGTGCCAGCAGCTTGGGGGGCAGCAATCAGCCCCAGCATTTT. Translated, it gives CASSLGGSNQPQHF.